This T cell receptor (beta chain) is drawn from a study of T cell responses to AZD1222 COVID-19 vaccine. Profiled with immunoSEQ multiplex PCR; TCRdb holds only in-frame clones, not every one. This table holds about 170,000 clones, roughly 92% found once. The sequence was collected from an adult in good health. Source: peripheral blood, taken on day 0 of AZD1222 vaccination.

CDR3 sequence reads: CASSWGQGQDSNTEAFF. CDR3 bases: TGTGCCAGCAGCTGGGGACAGGGGCAAGACTCGAACACTGAAGCTTTCTTT. The gene calls are TRBV11-2 and TRBJ1-1; TRBD1 aligns across 10 bases. V shed 4 bases and J 1 base; nucleotides not matched to a gene: 9. The CDR3 has 17 residues. Per the germline V gene, CDR1 is SGHAT and CDR2 is FQNNGV. Complete variable domain (other parts from reference TRBV11-2 and TRBJ1-1): EAGVAQSPRYKIIEKRQSVAFWCNPISGHATLYWYQQILGQGPKLLIQFQNNGVVDDSQLPKDRFSAERLKGVDSTLKIQPAKLEDSAVYLCASSWGQGQDSNTEAFFGQGTRLTVV.